Listed here are 22 T cell receptor beta chains from one sample, sequenced in a study of OX40 agonist ivuxolimab in advanced cancers. The assay was immunoSEQ multiplex PCR, and TCRdb's table has in-frame clones only and misses some. The sample carries 65,000 to 85,000 clones, around 85% recorded once. This specimen was CD4+ or CD8+ T cells sorted from blood, taken in a trial of the OX40 agonist ivuxolimab. The receptors were sampled from an adult with an advanced solid tumor such as melanoma, head and neck, liver or kidney cancer.

This clone has only a few counts. The V gene is TRBV28, the J gene TRBJ2-5, with D possibly matching TRBD2 (6 bases). The ends were cut back, 5 bases at V and 5 bases at J, with 15 bases in the middle. The CDR3 extends over 14 amino acids. Germline assignment: CDR1 MDHEN and CDR2 SYDVKM. CDR3 sequence reads: CASSPGDFWETQYF. In nucleotides, the CDR3 is TGTGCCAGCAGTCCCGGGGACTTTTGGGAGACCCAGTACTTC.

The table lists this clone with a few counts. The gene calls are TRBV5-5 and TRBJ1-2; D is unresolved. Between the trimmed V and J ends, which lost 0 bases and 4 bases, there was a span of 19 bases. There are 17 residues in the CDR3. Looked up from germline, CDR1 is SGHKS and CDR2 is YYEKEE (reference sequence). The CDR3 sequence is CASSLAGASSLAYGYTF. The CDR3 DNA follows: TGTGCCAGCAGCTTGGCTGGTGCAAGCTCTCTGGCCTATGGCTACACCTTC.

J is TRBJ2-3 and V is TRBV2; 15 bases match TRBD2. From germline, CDR1 is SNHLY and CDR2 FYNNEI. CDR3 length: 17 residues. The J segment lost 3 bases and the V segment lost 5 bases, leaving 6 bases of the junction unmatched. DNA of the CDR3: TGTGCCAGCAGTCTCGGACTAGCGGGGGGGACTACAGATACGCAGTATTTT. Its protein product is CASSLGLAGGTTDTQYF.

This chain links TRBV7-7 with TRBJ2-5; 9 bases map to TRBD2. CDR1 and CDR2 from the germline V gene are SSHAT and FNYEAQ (reference sequence). V shed 1 base and J 4 bases; nucleotides not matched to a gene: 7. The CDR3 covers 16 residues. CDR3 amino acids: CASSLVSGGSRETQYF. CDR3 nucleotide sequence: TGTGCCAGCAGCTTAGTTAGCGGGGGTAGTCGAGAGACCCAGTACTTC.

The rearrangement uses TRBV14 and TRBJ2-4; D is ambiguous. CDR1 SGHDN and CDR2 FVKESK come from the germline V gene. Trimming removed 1 base from V and 8 bases from J, with 15 bases in between. The CDR3 runs to 15 residues. The CDR3 here is CASSQGGRSAYIQYF. Written as DNA, the CDR3 is TGTGCCAGCAGCCAAGGAGGCAGGAGTGCGTACATTCAGTACTTC.

J is TRBJ1-5 and V is TRBV30; a weak D match, TRBD1 (5 bases). V lost 2 bases and J lost 7, with 12 bases in between. The CDR3 has 13 amino acids. Germline V lookup: CDR1 GTSNPN, CDR2 SVGIG (reference sequence). The CDR3, as DNA: TGTGCCTGGAGTTCAGGGCGTATCCAGCCCCAGCATTTT. Protein product: CAWSSGRIQPQHF. Variable domain in full (rest from reference TRBV30 and TRBJ1-5): SQTIHQWPATLVQPVGSPLSLECTVEGTSNPNLYWYRQAAGRGLQLLFYSVGIGQISSEVPQNLSASRPQDRQFILSSKKLLLSDSGFYLCAWSSGRIQPQHFGDGTRLSIL.

The rearrangement joins TRBV7-2 to TRBJ1-1; 7 nucleotides align to TRBD1. Per germline, CDR1 SGHTA and CDR2 FQGNSA. This CDR3 is 15 amino acids long. With 5 bases clipped from V and 4 bases from J, the junction kept 10 bases outside the gene matches. The CDR3 spells CASSAMTGRGTEAFF. CDR3 coding DNA: TGTGCCAGCAGCGCAATGACAGGGCGTGGCACTGAAGCTTTCTTT.

The genes are TRBV11-1 and TRBJ1-1; D is undetermined. Per the germline V gene, CDR1 is SGHAT and CDR2 is FQDESV (reference sequence). The CDR3 extends over 14 amino acids. The V gene lost 5 bases and the J gene lost 8 bases, with 18 bases spanning the gap. CDR3 nucleotide sequence: TGTGCCAGCAGCCCAACAACTTTCGAAGGGGAAGCTTTCTTT. It encodes CASSPTTFEGEAFF.

The chain uses TRBV28 and TRBJ1-1; D is possibly TRBD1 (6 bases). The CDR3 totals 15 residues. Germline CDR1 is MDHEN and CDR2 is SYDVKM. The V end was cut by 3 bases, the J end by 0 bases, with 11 bases between. CDR3: CASSFQGTMNTEAFF. The CDR3 DNA reads TGTGCCAGCAGTTTCCAGGGGACAATGAACACTGAAGCTTTCTTT. The variable domain in full, completed from reference TRBV28 and TRBJ1-1, reads DVKVTQSSRYLVKRTGEKVFLECVQDMDHENMFWYRQDPGLGLRLIYFSYDVKMKEKGDIPEGYSVSREKKERFSLILESASTNQTSMYLCASSFQGTMNTEAFFGQGTRLTVV.

The chain employs TRBV28 and TRBJ1-2; D is undetermined. The V gene's germline CDR1 is MDHEN and CDR2 SYDVKM. This CDR3 region has 14 residues. Trimming took off 0 bases at V and 8 bases at J, with 13 bases between the two ends. The CDR3 loop reads CASSLWETAKGYTF. In DNA form, the CDR3 reads TGTGCCAGCAGTTTATGGGAGACTGCCAAAGGCTACACCTTC.

The chain combines TRBV5-1 with TRBJ1-6, with D maybe TRBD1 (5 bases). From germline, CDR1 is SGHRS and CDR2 YFSETQ. V was cut by 4 bases and J by 2 bases, with 13 bases left in between. This CDR3 has 16 amino acids. The CDR3 DNA sequence: TGCGCCAGCAGCCCAGTCGGGGGTACCTATAATTCACCCCTCCACTTT. Its protein product is CASSPVGGTYNSPLHF.

This clone was seen only once. This rearrangement joins TRBV30 to TRBJ1-1, with D maybe TRBD1 (5 bases). Germline V lookup: CDR1 GTSNPN, CDR2 SVGIG (reference sequence). CDR3 size: 14 residues. The V end was cut by 0 bases, the J end by 1 base, with 9 bases between. The CDR3 here is CAWSVPGQNTEAFF. The CDR3 DNA follows: TGTGCCTGGAGTGTACCCGGACAGAACACTGAAGCTTTCTTT.

The rearrangement joins TRBV12-5 to TRBJ2-3, with TRBD1 matching over 7 bases. The CDR3 runs 17 residues. The trim removed 2 bases at V and 6 bases at J, leaving 14 bases unmatched. Per the germline V gene, CDR1 is LGHNT and CDR2 is FRNRAP. CDR3 protein: CASGLLPTGPALDTQYF. DNA for the CDR3: TGTGCTAGTGGTTTGCTTCCGACAGGGCCCGCCTTGGATACGCAGTATTTT.

The chain combines TRBV4-2 with TRBJ2-3; 10 bases are shared with TRBD2. The germline V gene encodes CDR1 LGHNA and CDR2 YNFKEQ. The CDR3 covers 16 residues. V shed 1 base and J 2 bases; nucleotides not matched to a gene: 3. The CDR3 DNA reads as TGTGCCAGCAGCCAAGGAACTAGCGGGGCCACAGATACGCAGTATTTT. Protein product: CASSQGTSGATDTQYF.

This CDR3 is CASSLRAGGIYNEQFF. In nucleotides, the CDR3 is TGTGCCAGCAGCTTACGGGCGGGGGGCATATACAATGAGCAGTTCTTC. The V and J genes are TRBV7-2 and TRBJ2-1; 8 bases are a match to TRBD2. The V gene end was trimmed by 2 bases and the J gene end by 4 bases; junction bases not matched to a gene: 7. Germline CDR1 is SGHTA and CDR2 is FQGNSA. CDR3 length equals 16 residues.

The table lists this clone with many counts. This chain connects TRBV11-2 to TRBJ2-7; D not certain. Germline assignment: CDR1 SGHAT and CDR2 FQNNGV. The CDR3 is 14 amino acids. Trimming took 1 base from V and 5 from J, leaving 12 bases between them. The CDR3 DNA reads TGTGCCAGCAGCTTAGGCCGTTATCAGAACGAGCAGTACTTC. Amino acid sequence: CASSLGRYQNEQYF.

The CDR3 loop reads CASAGTNTGELFF. CDR3 nucleotides: TGTGCCAGCGCGGGGACGAACACCGGGGAGCTGTTTTTT. This chain connects TRBV7-3 to TRBJ2-2, with a possible D match to TRBD2 (6 bases). CDR3 size: 13 residues. The ends were cut back, 8 bases at V and 0 bases at J, with 7 bases in the middle. From germline, CDR1 is SGHTA and CDR2 FQGTGA.

The chain employs TRBV30 and TRBJ1-1, with D unclear. The V gene's germline CDR1 is GTSNPN and CDR2 SVGIG (reference sequence). The CDR3 is made up of 13 amino acids. V lost 4 bases and J lost 3, with 12 bases in between. The CDR3 loop is CAWIYRDHTEAFF. CDR3 bases: TGTGCCTGGATTTATCGAGATCACACTGAAGCTTTCTTT.

This chain joins TRBV18 and TRBJ1-3; the D gene is possibly TRBD1 (5 bases). CDR1 is KGHSH and CDR2 is LQKENI in the germline V gene. Trimming left V 5 bases short and J 4 bases short, with 12 bases between. This CDR3 is 14 amino acids long. Written as DNA, the CDR3 is TGTGCCAGCTCAGGGACGGGACGCGGAAACACCATATATTTT. Translating gives CASSGTGRGNTIYF.

The CDR3 region has the DNA TGTGCCAGCAGCCGGGGGTATGGCTACACCTTC. Translating it yields CASSRGYGYTF. The chain carries TRBV2 and TRBJ1-2; D is perhaps TRBD1 (5 bases). Germline CDR1 is SNHLY and CDR2 is FYNNEI. V lost 6 bases and J lost 5, with 7 bases in between. This CDR3 is 11 amino acids long.

The rearrangement links TRBV7-2 to TRBJ1-2; no reliable D call. The CDR3 contains 11 residues. In germline, CDR1 is SGHTA, CDR2 FQGNSA. V gave up 1 base and J gave up 7 bases, with 4 bases separating them. The CDR3 is CASSLGAGYTF. As DNA, the CDR3 is TGTGCCAGCAGCTTAGGGGCTGGCTACACCTTC.

The chain employs TRBV12-5 and TRBJ1-5, with D uncertain. CDR1 is LGHNT, CDR2 FRNRAP, per germline. The CDR3 covers 15 residues. Trimming pared 3 bases from V and 0 bases from J, leaving 9 bases between. The CDR3 DNA is TGTGCTAGTGGTTTCGGCAGATATAGCAATCAGCCCCAGCATTTT. Translated: CASGFGRYSNQPQHF.